This entry concerns a single T cell receptor beta chain. This sample is part of a study of blood T cell repertoires in COVID-19. For the study at large: The United States, Italy and Spain provided the acute and convalescent COVID-19 samples. In each case, the material was cDNA or gDNA derived from T cells, B-cell-depleted T cells, or PBMCs.

V dropped 2 bases and J dropped 6; count of bases not matched to a gene: 6. The CDR3 has 15 residues. Germline assignment: CDR1 MNHEY and CDR2 SVGAGI. Authors' analysis steps: Amplification from reference gene primers served as the basis for estimated nucleated cell counts. Here immunoSEQ multiplex PCR was the method, and the copy in TCRdb shows in-frame clones only, minus some. The DNA was the basis for D and trimming; V, J and clone size are from that table. Of about 280,000 clones in the sample, approximately 90% were seen once. The source material was peripheral blood. The chain combines TRBV6-5 with TRBJ2-2, with 7 bases matching TRBD1. The receptor comes from a woman between 45 and 60 years old who had recovered from COVID-19. Here the CDR3 DNA reads TGTGCCAGCAGTTACGGACAGGTCACTCCCGGGGAGCTGTTTTTT. The encoded protein is CASSYGQVTPGELFF.